The present T cell receptor beta chain was sequenced within a study of blood T cells in healthy people across ages. In the study overall: Through template switching, about one barcoded beta molecule was captured per two T cells, as measured in model experiments.

For the second PCR, which ran for roughly 6 to 11 cycles, a sample-barcoded 5' primer and a J-beta primer mix were used. TCRdb processed the 5' RACE reads anew with MiXCR; each CDR3 protein has one entry. The sample records 700,000 to 850,000 distinct CDR3 sequences, 30% to 45% being singletons. All donors came from Russia, were Caucasian and healthy, and spanned ages roughly 6 to 95. This CDR3 spans 11 amino acids. Germline loops: CDR1 MNHEY, CDR2 SVGEGT. Trimming stripped 6 bases from V and 15 bases from J, with 15 bases between. Specimen: blood. V usage is TRBV6-2 or TRBV6-3 and J usage is TRBJ2-1, with a weak D call TRBD2 (5 bases). The TCR comes from a man younger than 35 in good health. CDR3 protein: CASSHTRIAFF. The CDR3 bases are TGTGCCAGCAGCCACACTAGAATCGCGTTCTTC.